The rows below give T cell receptor beta chains drawn from one sample of a study of OX40 agonist ivuxolimab in advanced cancers. Measured with immunoSEQ multiplex PCR; TCRdb has only the in-frame clones, and not every one. The sample holds about 77,000 clones, roughly 85% seen once. The sequences come from CD4+ or CD8+ T cells sorted from blood, collected in a trial of the OX40 agonist ivuxolimab. The receptor set was obtained from an adult with an advanced solid tumor such as melanoma, head and neck, liver or kidney cancer. The CDR3 runs from the conserved cysteine through the conserved F or W. Fields, in order: V gene, J gene, clone size, D gene, CDR3 protein, CDR3 DNA. The D gene is left open where the match is weak. The listing skips clone size in some rows; elsewhere it reads once, few, many or a size class.

>TRBV10-2|TRBJ2-1|NA|TRBD1
CASSETDRAGNEQFF
TGCGCCAGCAGTGAGACGGACAGGGCCGGCAATGAGCAGTTCTTC
>TRBV19|TRBJ1-1|once|TRBD1
CASGTGSMNTEAFF
TGTGCCAGCGGGACAGGATCCATGAACACTGAAGCTTTCTTT
>TRBV11-2|TRBJ1-6|NA|TRBD1
CASSLEGQGNNSPLHF
TGTGCCAGCAGCTTAGAAGGACAGGGAAATAATTCACCCCTCCACTTT
>TRBV7-3|TRBJ2-1|NA|TRBD1
CASSFRQGAEDEQFF
TGTGCCAGCAGCTTCCGACAGGGGGCAGAAGATGAGCAGTTCTTC
>TRBV6-6|TRBJ2-7|NA|NA
CASRKPGLSVGQYF
TGTGCCAGCAGGAAGCCGGGCCTTTCGGTGGGGCAGTACTTC
>TRBV30|TRBJ1-2|NA|NA
CAWSASGYGYTF
TGTGCCTGGAGTGCATCAGGTTATGGCTACACCTTC
>TRBV4-1|TRBJ1-6|NA|NA
CASSPDLGLPLHF
TGCGCCAGCAGCCCCGATTTGGGACTACCCCTCCACTTT
>TRBV7-2|TRBJ1-3|NA|TRBD1
CASSLNPRGLSGNTIYF
TGTGCCAGCAGCTTAAATCCCAGGGGGCTGTCGGGAAACACCATATATTTT
>TRBV30|TRBJ1-4|NA|NA
CAWSGGEKLFF
TGTGCCTGGAGTGGAGGCGAAAAACTGTTTTTT
>TRBV7-2|TRBJ1-3|NA|TRBD1
CASSLGLQGRGNTIYF
TGTGCCAGCAGCTTAGGGCTACAGGGGAGGGGAAACACCATATATTTT
>TRBV14|TRBJ2-6|NA|NA
CASSQDGGSGANVLTF
TGTGCCAGCAGCCAAGATGGTGGATCTGGGGCCAACGTCCTGACTTTC
>TRBV5-1|TRBJ2-2|NA|NA
CASRDLGDRGELFF
TGCGCCAGCAGAGACCTCGGGGACCGCGGGGAGCTGTTTTTT
>TRBV11-1|TRBJ2-1|NA|TRBD2
CASSFSPAGGNNEQFF
TGTGCCAGCAGCTTCAGCCCAGCGGGGGGTAACAATGAGCAGTTCTTC
>TRBV5-1|TRBJ2-2|NA|NA
CASSSRGANTGELFF
TGCGCCAGCAGCTCCAGGGGCGCGAACACCGGGGAGCTGTTTTTT
>TRBV5-4|TRBJ2-5|NA|NA
CASSFISGRNYQETQYF
TGTGCCAGCAGCTTTATTAGCGGACGTAATTATCAAGAGACCCAGTACTTC
>TRBV7-9|TRBJ1-2|NA|NA
CASSRPPPAGRHGYTF
TGTGCCAGCAGCCGACCCCCGCCCGCAGGTCGTCATGGCTACACCTTC
>TRBV7-2|TRBJ2-2|few|TRBD2
CASSLAGLANTGELFF
TGTGCCAGCAGCTTAGCGGGACTAGCGAACACCGGGGAGCTGTTTTTT
>TRBV9|TRBJ1-1|NA|NA
CASSVAFGGSERAFF
TGTGCCAGCAGCGTAGCTTTCGGTGGTTCAGAACGAGCTTTCTTT
>TRBV25-1|TRBJ2-1|NA|TRBD1
CASSESPGTGGYNEQFF
TGTGCCAGCAGTGAAAGCCCCGGGACAGGGGGTTACAATGAGCAGTTCTTC
>TRBV27|TRBJ1-5|once|NA
CASRPFQGPGGLASNQPQHF
TGTGCCAGCCGTCCATTCCAGGGGCCGGGGGGGTTAGCTAGCAATCAGCCCCAGCATTTT
>TRBV5-1|TRBJ1-3|NA|NA
CASSFQGTGNTIYF
TGCGCCAGCAGCTTTCAGGGAACTGGAAACACCATATATTTT
>TRBV9|TRBJ1-3|NA|NA
CASSPRDTSFSDGNTIYF
TGTGCCAGCAGCCCCCGGGACACTTCTTTTTCTGATGGAAACACCATATATTTT
>TRBV30|TRBJ1-1|once|NA
CAWSGLSTTNTEAFF
TGTGCCTGGAGTGGTCTATCCACGACGAACACTGAAGCTTTCTTT
>TRBV7-9|TRBJ1-1|few|NA
CASSPQGLGTEAFF
TGTGCCAGCAGCCCCCAGGGGTTGGGCACTGAAGCTTTCTTT
>TRBV7-9|TRBJ2-1|NA|NA
CASSLIVPVF
TGTGCCAGCAGCTTAATAGTTCCGGTCTTC
>TRBV7-2|TRBJ2-1|NA|NA
CASSSWGDEQFF
TGTGCCAGCAGCTCCTGGGGGGATGAGCAGTTCTTC
>TRBV19|TRBJ2-3|NA|NA
CASSIGQFHDTQYF
TGTGCCAGTAGTATCGGTCAGTTCCATGATACGCAGTATTTT
>TRBV29-1|TRBJ2-7|NA|NA
CSVGELGAWETYEQYF
TGCAGCGTGGGCGAGCTCGGGGCATGGGAGACCTACGAGCAGTACTTC
>TRBV5-1|TRBJ1-1|few|TRBD1
CASSWGGGGTTEAFF
TGCGCCAGCAGCTGGGGCGGAGGGGGCACCACTGAAGCTTTCTTT
>TRBV4-3|TRBJ1-2|NA|TRBD1
CASSHEGASSVGGYTF
TGCGCCAGCAGCCATGAGGGGGCAAGTAGCGTAGGAGGCTACACCTTC
>TRBV29-1|TRBJ2-7|NA|NA
CSVIREVTQYF
TGCAGCGTCATCCGAGAAGTGACGCAGTACTTC
>TRBV6-1|TRBJ2-5|NA|TRBD1
CASSGGQGREFQETQYF
TGTGCCAGCAGTGGGGGACAGGGGAGGGAGTTCCAAGAGACCCAGTACTTC
>TRBV9|TRBJ1-5|NA|NA
CASRGRHQPQHF
TGTGCCAGCAGGGGCCGTCATCAGCCCCAGCATTTT
>TRBV18|TRBJ2-7|NA|TRBD1
CASSLGDRGSYEQYF
TGTGCCAGCTCATTAGGGGACAGGGGGTCCTACGAGCAGTACTTC
>TRBV5-1|TRBJ1-5|few|NA
CASSPRGGNQPQHF
TGCGCCAGCAGCCCCCGTGGGGGGAATCAGCCCCAGCATTTT
>TRBV6-6|TRBJ2-5|NA|NA
CASSLKGQETQYF
TGTGCCAGCAGTTTGAAGGGTCAAGAGACCCAGTACTTC
>TRBV29-1|TRBJ2-5|NA|TRBD2
CSVDSSGGYYQETQYF
TGCAGCGTTGACTCTAGCGGGGGGTATTACCAAGAGACCCAGTACTTC
>TRBV18|TRBJ2-3|NA|TRBD1
CATGQGADTQYF
TGTGCCACCGGACAGGGAGCAGATACGCAGTATTTT
>TRBV6-5|TRBJ1-3|NA|NA
CASSYGSGFGNTIYF
TGTGCCAGCAGTTACGGATCCGGGTTTGGAAACACCATATATTTT
>TRBV11-1|TRBJ1-1|NA|NA
CASSQIIGVNYGEAFF
TGTGCCAGCAGCCAAATAATAGGAGTCAACTACGGTGAAGCTTTCTTT
>TRBV6-4|TRBJ2-2|NA|NA
CASSDTGSGELFF
TGTGCCAGCAGTGATACAGGGTCGGGGGAGCTGTTTTTT
>TRBV18|TRBJ2-3|NA|TRBD2
CASSPSEGAGDATDTQYF
TGTGCCAGCTCACCATCCGAGGGAGCGGGGGACGCCACAGATACGCAGTATTTT
>TRBV7-2|TRBJ2-7|few|NA
CASSLKGPSYEQYF
TGTGCCAGCAGCTTAAAGGGTCCCTCCTACGAGCAGTACTTC